These 29 T cell receptor beta chains share one sample of origin, sequenced in a study of molecular identifiers for immune sequencing clone quantification (dated by TCRdb to the late 2010s). Receptor amplification or capture employed PCR. TCRdb names NextSeq 500 as the instrument used. Using fastp trimming at Q25 and MiXCR clonotype assembly, TCRdb reanalyzed the public sequencing data and kept in-frame beta chains. Each CDR3 protein appears once, grouped with its most common genes and DNA. This sample lists hundreds of thousands of distinct CDR3 sequences; 25% were detected once. The top ten clones comprise 0.78% of the sample. The sample comprised naive CD8+ T cells from blood, with Jurkat cell RNA spiked in. The cell subset or site label, read with the paper, signifies: FACS-sorted CD8+CD4-CCR7+CD45RA+ naive T cells. The receptors were gathered from a human donor in good health. Some libraries in this study had Jurkat cell RNA spiked in.

This rearrangement joins TRBV7-2 to TRBJ2-1, with D possibly TRBD2 on 5 matching bases. CDR3 length equals 13 residues. CDR1 and CDR2 (germline): SGHTA, FQGNSA. V lost 5 bases and J lost 10, with 15 bases in between. The CDR3 nucleotides are TGTGCCAGCAGCCCCTCCGGCGGGCAGGAGCAGTTCTTC. It yields the protein CASSPSGGQEQFF.

This chain uses TRBV7-9 with TRBJ2-2; D unresolved. This CDR3 is 13 amino acids long. V lost 4 bases and J 6 bases, leaving 9 bases between the germline ends. Looked up from germline, CDR1 is SEHNR and CDR2 is FQNEAQ (reference sequence). The CDR3 loop reads CASSWIWAGELFF. Written as DNA, the CDR3 is TGTGCCAGCAGCTGGATTTGGGCCGGGGAGCTGTTTTTT.

The genes are TRBV27 and TRBJ2-3; unclear D gene. Germline V gives CDR1 MNHEY, CDR2 SMNVEV (reference sequence). Trimming cost V 10 bases and J 4 bases, with 18 bases left between them. This CDR3 region has 14 residues. As DNA, the CDR3 is TGTGCCACCAATTGTTTCTCACGCCCAGATACGCAGTATTTT. Its translation is CATNCFSRPDTQYF.

Comments on this clonotype: The junction departs from germline at one end; a sequencing error may be responsible. V and J are TRBV27 and TRBJ1-4, with 11 bases matching TRBD1. The CDR3 loop spans 18 amino acids. The germline V gene has CDR1 MNHEY and CDR2 SMNVEV (reference sequence). This chain's CDR3 is CTSSSGTGGMRDDEKLFF. CDR3 coding DNA: TGTACCAGCAGTTCCGGGACAGGGGGGATGCGGGATGATGAAAAACTGTTTTTT.

This clonotype was seen ten or more times. CDR3 coding DNA: TGCAGCGCGGATCAGAACACTGAAGCTTTCTTT. Protein sequence: CSADQNTEAFF. The chain couples TRBV29-1 to TRBJ1-1; no definite D call. The V and J ends lost 7 bases and 1 base respectively, with 7 bases between them. CDR3 length: 11 residues. In germline, CDR1 is SQVTM, CDR2 ANQGSEA.

The chain combines TRBV5-8 with TRBJ1-1, with unresolved D. The CDR3 is 17 residues long. Per the germline V gene, CDR1 is SGHTS and CDR2 is YDEGEE. Trimming took off 4 bases at V and 0 bases at J, with 19 bases between the two ends. The CDR3 sequence is CASSATNKGSMNTEAFF. CDR3 coding DNA: TGTGCCAGCAGCGCAACTAATAAGGGTAGTATGAACACTGAAGCTTTCTTT. The entire variable domain, with the rest obtained from reference TRBV5-8 and TRBJ1-1, is as follows: EAGVTQSPTHLIKTRGQQATLRCSPISGHTSVYWYQQALGLGLQFLLWYDEGEERNRGNFPPRFSGRQFPNYSSELNVNALELEDSALYLCASSATNKGSMNTEAFFGQGTRLTVV.

The genes are TRBV6-5 and TRBJ2-7; the match to TRBD1 covers 8 bases. Germline CDR1 is MNHEY and CDR2 is SVGAGI. J was trimmed by 1 base and V by 5 bases; bases with no gene match: 10. CDR3 length: 16 residues. Here the CDR3 DNA reads TGTGCCAGCAGTCTCGCTAAGACAGGGGTATCCTACGAGCAGTACGTC. It codes for CASSLAKTGVSYEQYV.

In this sample, this clonotype turned up a few times. One junction end does not reproduce the germline sequence, and a read error may be involved. The rearrangement links TRBV6-2 or TRBV6-3 to TRBJ2-1; a weak D match, TRBD1 (5 bases). This CDR3 has 13 amino acids. CDR1 and CDR2 from the germline V gene are MNHEY and SVGEGT. The CDR3 protein is CASSYSGWQGPIF. The CDR3 coding sequence is TGTGCCAGCAGTTACTCGGGTTGGCAGGGCCCTATCTTC.

This clonotype showed up many times. Here the CDR3 DNA reads TGTGCCAGTAGCGCGGACAGGGAAGACAGAGATACGCAGTATTTT. Its translation is CASSADREDRDTQYF. This sequence joins TRBV19 and TRBJ2-3, with 8 bases aligning to TRBD1. This CDR3 comprises 15 residues. Germline V lookup: CDR1 LNHDA, CDR2 SQIVND (reference sequence). J lost 5 bases, V lost 6 bases, and 10 bases had no gene match.

Points on this clonotype: This may come from a read error, since a much larger clone is one base off. The genes are TRBV5-6 and TRBJ1-2; D remains unclear. The CDR3 spans 11 residues. Germline V gene lookup returns CDR1 SGHDT and CDR2 YYEEEE. The CDR3 loop is CVSSLGNGYTF. The CDR3 DNA reads TGTGTCAGCAGTTTAGGGAATGGCTACACCTTC.

The chain joins TRBV6-2 or TRBV6-3 to TRBJ2-7, with a possible D match to TRBD2 (6 bases). The CDR3 sequence is 14 residues long. Trimming shortened V by 7 bases and J by 2 bases, and 15 bases separated the two germline ends. From germline, CDR1 is MNHEY and CDR2 SVGEGT. The CDR3 is CASTLGGNPYEQYF. The CDR3 DNA sequence: TGTGCCAGCACCCTTGGCGGGAATCCCTACGAGCAGTACTTC.

This clonotype was found many times. The V and J genes are TRBV18 and TRBJ1-5; possibly TRBD1 for D (6 bases). CDR1 KGHSH and CDR2 LQKENI come from the germline V gene. This CDR3 contains 14 residues. Trimming took off 4 bases at V and 7 bases at J, with 14 bases between the two ends. CDR3 residues: CASSHGTSDQPQHF. CDR3 in DNA: TGTGCCAGCTCACACGGGACATCGGACCAGCCCCAGCATTTT.

This clonotype showed up just a few times. CDR3 loop: CASSQVLTGLSYEQYF. The CDR3 DNA sequence: TGCGCCAGCAGCCAAGTTTTGACAGGGCTATCCTACGAGCAGTACTTC. The V gene is TRBV4-1, the J gene TRBJ2-7, with TRBD1 matching 7 bases. This CDR3 contains 16 residues. Trimming removed 1 base from V and 1 base from J; junction bases left unmatched: 7. Germline CDR1 and CDR2: MGHRA and YSYEKL.

This clonotype has a handful of counts. The CDR3 bases are TGTGCCAGCAGTTATAAAGGGGGCTCTGGCTACGAGCAGTACTTC. Its translation is CASSYKGGSGYEQYF. The chain employs TRBV27 and TRBJ2-7, with 7 positions matching TRBD1. The J segment lost 3 bases and the V segment lost 4 bases, leaving 9 bases of the junction unmatched. The CDR3 length is 15 residues. CDR1 and CDR2 (germline): MNHEY, SMNVEV (reference sequence).

This clonotype was seen a handful of times. V gene TRBV7-9 combines with J gene TRBJ2-1, with TRBD2 matching 11 bases. Germline V gene sequence: CDR1 SEHNR, CDR2 FQNEAQ (reference sequence). J lost 7 bases, V lost 5 bases, and 7 bases had no gene match. CDR3 size: 15 residues. Here the CDR3 DNA reads TGTGCCAGCAGCCCCGTAGCGGGAGGGCCTAATGAGCAGTTCTTC. This encodes CASSPVAGGPNEQFF.

Points on this clonotype: This sequence may be a read error, since a much larger clone differs from it by one base. It is likely a read error, because the conserved phenylalanine at the end of the CDR3 is missing. V and J are TRBV11-2 and TRBJ2-1; D is unresolved. The V gene lost 4 bases and the J gene lost 4 bases, with 8 bases spanning the gap. CDR1 is SGHAT and CDR2 is FQNNGV in the germline V gene. The CDR3 has 13 amino acids. The chain's CDR3 is CASSSWKYNEQFS. In DNA form, the CDR3 reads TGTGCCAGCAGCTCCTGGAAGTACAATGAGCAGTTCTCC.

This chain's CDR3 is CASSSLSGPSADTQYF. DNA of the CDR3: TGTGCCAGCAGCTCCCTCTCGGGCCCTTCGGCAGATACGCAGTATTTT. The chain uses TRBV9 and TRBJ2-3; D not resolved. Trimming cost V 4 bases and J 4 bases, with 19 bases left between them. CDR3 length: 16 residues. From germline, CDR1 is SGDLS and CDR2 YYNGEE.

The chain is built from TRBV30 and TRBJ2-7; 8 nucleotides align to TRBD1. Germline assignment: CDR1 GTSNPN and CDR2 SVGIG (reference sequence). The CDR3 totals 13 residues. Trimming cost V 3 bases and J 0 bases; bases outside gene matches: 1. The DNA for the CDR3 is TGTGCCTGGAGAGACAGGGGCTCCTACGAGCAGTACTTC. This gives the protein CAWRDRGSYEQYF. The whole variable domain, remainder taken from reference TRBV30 and TRBJ2-7, is SQTIHQWPATLVQPVGSPLSLECTVEGTSNPNLYWYRQAAGRGLQLLFYSVGIGQISSEVPQNLSASRPQDRQFILSSKKLLLSDSGFYLCAWRDRGSYEQYFGPGTRLTVT.

This clonotype appeared a few times. The J gene is TRBJ2-5, the V gene TRBV9; TRBD2 agrees at 9 bases. The CDR3 is 15 residues long. Looked up from germline, CDR1 is SGDLS and CDR2 is YYNGEE. Trimming at V came to 7 bases and at J to 4 bases, leaving 11 bases not matched to a gene. The CDR3 reads CASGIAGVALETQYF. CDR3 sequence (DNA): TGTGCCAGCGGAATAGCGGGAGTCGCGTTAGAGACCCAGTACTTC.

The V and J genes are TRBV12-3 or TRBV12-4 and TRBJ1-2; D is undetermined. Trimming cost V 5 bases and J 4 bases, with 17 bases left between them. This CDR3 has 15 residues. This chain's CDR3 is CASSPLGTGVYGYTF. The CDR3 DNA sequence: TGTGCCAGCAGTCCTTTGGGTACTGGAGTCTATGGCTACACCTTC.

This clonotype was found once. The chain recombines TRBV12-3 or TRBV12-4 with TRBJ2-6; maybe TRBD1 (5 bases). The length of the CDR3 is 18 residues. Deletions cut 5 bases from V and 0 bases from J, with 17 bases between. This CDR3 is CASSLRRVVLSGANVLTF. As DNA, the CDR3 is TGTGCCAGCAGTCTCCGCAGGGTAGTACTCTCTGGGGCCAACGTCCTGACTTTC.

This clonotype turned up a few times. This CDR3 is CASSPNGGIPYEQYF. CDR3 nucleotide sequence: TGTGCCAGCAGCCCCAACGGGGGAATACCCTACGAGCAGTACTTC. This sequence joins TRBV7-6 and TRBJ2-7; the D gene is possibly TRBD2 (6 bases). With 5 bases removed from V and 2 bases from J, the gap between germline ends came to 16 bases. Germline V lookup: CDR1 SGHVS, CDR2 FNYEAQ. The CDR3 totals 15 residues.

This chain links TRBV13 with TRBJ2-7; 8 bases align to TRBD1. This CDR3 has 14 amino acids. The germline V gene has CDR1 PRHDT and CDR2 FYEKMQ (reference sequence). J lost 3 bases, V lost 5 bases, and 6 bases had no gene match. The CDR3 DNA reads as TGTGCCAGCAGCGAAAGGACAGGGCGCTACGAGCAGTACTTC. Encoded protein: CASSERTGRYEQYF.

V usage is TRBV6-6 and J usage is TRBJ1-5, with 7 bases matching TRBD1. Trimming took 0 bases from V and 0 from J; bases not matched to a gene: 8. The germline gives CDR1 MNHNY, CDR2 SVGAGI (reference sequence). CDR3 length: 18 residues. This chain's CDR3 is CASSYSPGGRYSNQPQHF. In DNA form, the CDR3 reads TGTGCCAGCAGTTACTCCCCAGGGGGGAGGTATAGCAATCAGCCCCAGCATTTT.

This clonotype has only a few counts. The chain joins TRBV3-1 to TRBJ1-1; 10 bases line up with TRBD1. The CDR3 loop spans 15 amino acids. V was pared by 3 bases and J by 3 bases, with 4 bases of the junction left unmatched. CDR1 and CDR2 from the germline V gene are LGHDT and YNNKEL (reference sequence). In DNA, the CDR3 is TGTGCCAGCAGCCAGGGACAGGGGTCGTACACTGAAGCTTTCTTT. Translated: CASSQGQGSYTEAFF.

Comment on this clonotype: A much larger clone is a single base away; this may be a read error. The chain joins TRBV6-5 to TRBJ2-1; perhaps TRBD2 as D (5 bases). The CDR3 sequence is 15 residues long. Germline assignment: CDR1 MNHEY and CDR2 SVGAGI. The CDR3 sequence is CVSSYQTGSGNEQFF. The CDR3, as DNA: TGTGTCAGCAGTTACCAGACGGGGTCTGGGAATGAGCAGTTCTTC.

This chain connects TRBV28 to TRBJ1-2; D is unclear. CDR1 MDHEN and CDR2 SYDVKM come from the germline V gene. The CDR3 runs 13 residues. The V and J ends lost 5 bases and 3 bases respectively, with 10 bases between them. The CDR3 is CASSEITYYGYTF. CDR3 nucleotides: TGTGCCAGCAGTGAGATCACTTACTATGGCTACACCTTC.

This clonotype showed up just a few times. A read error may explain this, as a much larger clone is one base away. The CDR3 reads CASSSQEMNTEAFF. The CDR3 bases are TGTGCCAGCAGCTCACAGGAAATGAACACTGAAGCTTTCTTT. This chain uses TRBV7-9 with TRBJ1-1; a possible D gene is TRBD1 (5 bases). From germline, CDR1 is SEHNR and CDR2 FQNEAQ (reference sequence). The V and J ends lost 4 bases and 0 bases respectively, with 9 bases between them. The CDR3 runs 14 residues.

The rearrangement links TRBV2 to TRBJ2-7; D assignment may be TRBD1 or TRBD2 (6 bases each). The CDR3 is 13 amino acids. V dropped 8 bases and J dropped 5 bases, with 16 bases sitting between them. Germline assignment: CDR1 SNHLY and CDR2 FYNNEI. The CDR3 nucleotides read TGTGCCAGCTGGTCTGGACAGCGGGACGAGCAGTACTTC. It codes for CASWSGQRDEQYF.